Listed below are T cell receptor beta chains from one sample, sequenced in a study of T cell responses to AZD1222 COVID-19 vaccine. Sequenced by immunoSEQ multiplex PCR; TCRdb stores in-frame clones only, minus some. The sample records fewer than 85,000 clones, roughly 87% being singletons. The material was peripheral blood, obtained 28 days after the second AZD1222 dose. The source is an adult who received the AZD1222 COVID-19 vaccine. Each CDR3 is given without its conserved first and last residue. D genes are given only for firm matches.

d_call	v_call	cdr3_aa
-	TRBV7-9	ASSSPLDYNEQF
-	TRBV7-2	ASSSGPNYGYT
TRBD1	TRBV13	ASSPNQGASEQF
-	TRBV19	ASSAHSVSYNEQF
-	TRBV5-1	ASSLAGANTEAF
TRBD1	TRBV28	ASSSGFPRTGELDEQF
-	TRBV21-1	ASSKSSSFIISGNTIY
TRBD1	TRBV9	ASSANRDRPHNEQF
-	TRBV6-5	ASSYSDKNTEAF
-	TRBV7-2	ASSLKSQDTQY
TRBD1	TRBV19	ASSVDRETNEKLF
-	TRBV6-2/TRBV6-3	ASSSPQGYGYT
-	TRBV5-4	ASSLSKQETQY
-	TRBV12-2	ASHLASRWVADEQF
-	TRBV4-1	ASSLGGTRNTEAF
TRBD1	TRBV24-1	ATSGSGTGHEQY
-	TRBV10-1	ASSESKTQY
-	TRBV11-2	ASRPIRVELSLSRAF
TRBD1	TRBV27	ASSTRWDSQSYEQY
-	TRBV9	ASSVGNGYT
TRBD1	TRBV11-2	ASSPRTGRKAF
-	TRBV9	ASTGSGTSQETQY
-	TRBV6-1	ASSYPGQNTEAF
-	TRBV4-1	ASSPHRGTYEQY